This section outlines one T cell receptor (beta chain) sequence together with its context. The germline V gene has CDR1 MNHEY and CDR2 SVGAGI. Trimming at V came to 8 bases and at J to 8 bases, leaving 4 bases not matched to a gene. The CDR3 has 12 residues. Exclusion applied to any patient with a history of multiple malignancies. Generated by immunoSEQ multiplex PCR, the TCRdb table keeps only in-frame clones and is missing some. Of 2,000 or so clones listed, around 89% are singletons. The source of the sample is a study of T cells in lung cancer brain metastases. The sample comprised tumor tissue from a brain metastasis. The J gene is TRBJ1-4, the V gene TRBV6-5; TRBD1 aligns across 8 bases. The receptor comes from a woman in her forties or fifties with non-small cell lung cancer that had spread to the brain. Here the CDR3 reads CASRQGWEKLFF. CDR3 bases: TGTGCCAGCCGACAGGGGTGGGAAAAACTGTTTTTT.